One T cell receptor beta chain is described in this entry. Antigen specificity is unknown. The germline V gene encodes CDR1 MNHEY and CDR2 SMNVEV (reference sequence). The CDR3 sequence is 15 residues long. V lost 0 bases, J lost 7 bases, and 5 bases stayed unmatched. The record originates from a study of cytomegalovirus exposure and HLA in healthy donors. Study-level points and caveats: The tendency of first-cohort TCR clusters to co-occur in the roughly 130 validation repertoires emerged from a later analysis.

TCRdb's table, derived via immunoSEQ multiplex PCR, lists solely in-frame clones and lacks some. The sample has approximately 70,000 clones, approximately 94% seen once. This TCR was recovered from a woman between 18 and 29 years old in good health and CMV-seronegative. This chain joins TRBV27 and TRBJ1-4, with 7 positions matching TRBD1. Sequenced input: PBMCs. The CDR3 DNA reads TGTGCCAGCAGTTTATCGAAGGCAGGGGGTGAAAAACTGTTTTTT. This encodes CASSLSKAGGEKLFF.